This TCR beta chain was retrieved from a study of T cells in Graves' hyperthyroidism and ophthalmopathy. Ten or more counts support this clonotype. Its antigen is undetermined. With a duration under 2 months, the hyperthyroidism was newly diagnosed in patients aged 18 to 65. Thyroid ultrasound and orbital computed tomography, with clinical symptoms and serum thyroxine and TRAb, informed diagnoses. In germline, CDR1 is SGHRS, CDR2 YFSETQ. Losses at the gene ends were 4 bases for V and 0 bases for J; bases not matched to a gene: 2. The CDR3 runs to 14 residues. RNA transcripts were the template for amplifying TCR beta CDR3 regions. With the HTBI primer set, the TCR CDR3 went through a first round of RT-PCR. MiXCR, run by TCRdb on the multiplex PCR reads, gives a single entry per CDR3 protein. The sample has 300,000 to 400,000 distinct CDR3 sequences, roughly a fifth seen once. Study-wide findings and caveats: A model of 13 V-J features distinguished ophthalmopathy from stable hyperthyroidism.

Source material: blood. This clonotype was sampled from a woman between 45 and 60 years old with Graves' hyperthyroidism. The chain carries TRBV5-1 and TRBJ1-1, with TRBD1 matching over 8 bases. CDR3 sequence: CASSQTGVNTEAFF. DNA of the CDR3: TGCGCCAGCAGCCAGACAGGGGTGAACACTGAAGCTTTCTTT.